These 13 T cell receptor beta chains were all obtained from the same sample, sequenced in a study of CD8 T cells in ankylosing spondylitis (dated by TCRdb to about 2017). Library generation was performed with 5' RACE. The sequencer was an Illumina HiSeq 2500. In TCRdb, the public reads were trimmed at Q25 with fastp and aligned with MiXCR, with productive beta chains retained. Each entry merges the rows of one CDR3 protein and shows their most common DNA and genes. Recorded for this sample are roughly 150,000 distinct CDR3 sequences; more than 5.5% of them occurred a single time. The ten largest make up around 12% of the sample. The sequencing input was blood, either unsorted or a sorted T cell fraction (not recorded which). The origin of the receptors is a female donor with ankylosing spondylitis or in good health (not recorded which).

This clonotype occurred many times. The CDR3 DNA sequence: TGTGCCAGCAGCCAAGGCCACTCCTACGAGCAGTACTTC. It codes for CASSQGHSYEQYF. J is TRBJ2-7 and V is TRBV3-1, with D uncertain. The CDR3 is 13 residues long. Germline CDR1 LGHDT, CDR2 YNNKEL (reference sequence). The V end lost 1 base, the J end lost 0 bases, and 4 bases lay between the germline ends.

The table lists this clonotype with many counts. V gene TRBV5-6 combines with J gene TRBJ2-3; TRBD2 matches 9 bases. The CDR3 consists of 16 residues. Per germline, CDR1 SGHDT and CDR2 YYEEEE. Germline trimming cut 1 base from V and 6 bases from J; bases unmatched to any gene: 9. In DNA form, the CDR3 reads TGTGCCAGCAGCTTGATTTTAGCGGGGGAGGTTGATACGCAGTATTTT. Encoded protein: CASSLILAGEVDTQYF.

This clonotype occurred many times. This CDR3 is CASSSNRAYEQYF. The CDR3 nucleotides are TGTGCCAGCAGTTCCAACAGGGCTTACGAGCAGTACTTC. The chain joins TRBV27 to TRBJ2-7; tentative D call: TRBD1 (6 bases). CDR1 and CDR2 (germline): MNHEY, SMNVEV (reference sequence). Trimming left V 4 bases short and J 4 bases short, with 11 bases between. CDR3 length equals 13 residues.

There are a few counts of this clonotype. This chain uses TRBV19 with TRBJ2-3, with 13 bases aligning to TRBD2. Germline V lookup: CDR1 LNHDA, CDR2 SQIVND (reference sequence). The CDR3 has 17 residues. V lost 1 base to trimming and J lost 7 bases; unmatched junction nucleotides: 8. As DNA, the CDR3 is TGTGCCAGTAGTATAGTCCCCCCGACTAGCGGGGGGTATACGCAGTATTTT. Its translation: CASSIVPPTSGGYTQYF.

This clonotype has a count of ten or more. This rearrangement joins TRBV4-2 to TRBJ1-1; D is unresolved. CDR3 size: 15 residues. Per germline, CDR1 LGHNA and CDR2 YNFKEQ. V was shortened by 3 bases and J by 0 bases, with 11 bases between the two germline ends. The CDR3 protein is CASSQLDGLNTEAFF. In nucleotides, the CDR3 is TGTGCCAGCAGCCAGCTGGACGGACTGAACACTGAAGCTTTCTTT.

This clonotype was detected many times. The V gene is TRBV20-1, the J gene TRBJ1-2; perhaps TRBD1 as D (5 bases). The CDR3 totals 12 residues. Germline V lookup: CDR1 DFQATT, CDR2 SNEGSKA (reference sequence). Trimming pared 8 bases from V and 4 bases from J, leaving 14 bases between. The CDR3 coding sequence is TGCAGTCGACCCCGGGGGTCCTATGGCTACACCTTC. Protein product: CSRPRGSYGYTF.

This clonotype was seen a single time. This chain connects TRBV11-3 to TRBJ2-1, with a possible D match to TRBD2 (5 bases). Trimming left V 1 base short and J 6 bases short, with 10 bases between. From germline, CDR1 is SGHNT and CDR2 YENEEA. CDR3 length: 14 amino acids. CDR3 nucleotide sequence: TGTGCCAGCAGCTTAGGACGGGGAAGCAATGAGCAGTTCTTC. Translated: CASSLGRGSNEQFF.

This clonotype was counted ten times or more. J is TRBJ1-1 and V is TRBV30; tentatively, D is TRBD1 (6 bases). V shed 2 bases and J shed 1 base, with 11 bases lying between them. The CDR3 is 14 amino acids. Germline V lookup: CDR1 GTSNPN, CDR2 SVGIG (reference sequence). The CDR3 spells CAWSWGARNTEAFF. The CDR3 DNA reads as TGTGCCTGGAGTTGGGGGGCGAGGAACACTGAAGCTTTCTTT.

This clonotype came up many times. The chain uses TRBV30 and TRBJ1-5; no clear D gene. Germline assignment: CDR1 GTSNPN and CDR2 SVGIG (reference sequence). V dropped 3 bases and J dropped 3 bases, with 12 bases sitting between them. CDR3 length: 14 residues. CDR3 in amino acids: CAWSEFQANQPQHF. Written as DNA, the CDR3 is TGTGCCTGGAGCGAGTTCCAGGCCAATCAGCCCCAGCATTTT.

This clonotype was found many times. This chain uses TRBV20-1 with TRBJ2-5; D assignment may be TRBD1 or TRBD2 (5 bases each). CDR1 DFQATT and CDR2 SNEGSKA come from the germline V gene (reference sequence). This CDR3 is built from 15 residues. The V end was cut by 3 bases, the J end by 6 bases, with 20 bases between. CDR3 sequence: CSASPDARVGQTQYF. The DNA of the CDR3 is TGCAGTGCTAGCCCCGACGCCAGGGTGGGACAGACCCAGTACTTC.

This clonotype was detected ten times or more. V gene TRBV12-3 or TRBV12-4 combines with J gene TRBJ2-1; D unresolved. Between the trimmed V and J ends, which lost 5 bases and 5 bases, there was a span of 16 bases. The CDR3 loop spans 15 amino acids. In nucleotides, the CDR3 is TGTGCCAGCAGTACCCACAGTATGACGGACAATGAGCAGTTCTTC. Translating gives CASSTHSMTDNEQFF.

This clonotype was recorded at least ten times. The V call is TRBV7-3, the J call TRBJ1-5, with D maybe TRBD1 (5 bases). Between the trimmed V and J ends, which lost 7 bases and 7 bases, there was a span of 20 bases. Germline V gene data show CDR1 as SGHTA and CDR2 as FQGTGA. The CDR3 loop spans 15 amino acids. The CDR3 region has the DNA TGTGCCAGCATCCGAGACAGCGTCTCCGGGCAGCCCCAGCATTTT. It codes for CASIRDSVSGQPQHF. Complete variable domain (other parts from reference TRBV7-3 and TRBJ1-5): GAGVSQTPSNKVTEKGKYVELRCDPISGHTALYWYRQSLGQGPEFLIYFQGTGAADDSGLPNDRFFAVRPEGSVSTLKIQRTERGDSAVYLCASIRDSVSGQPQHFGDGTRLSIL.

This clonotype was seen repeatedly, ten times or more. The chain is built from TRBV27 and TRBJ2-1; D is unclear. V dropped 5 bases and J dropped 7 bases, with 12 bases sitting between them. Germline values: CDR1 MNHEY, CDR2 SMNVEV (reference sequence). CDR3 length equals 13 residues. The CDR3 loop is CASSILLGNEQFF. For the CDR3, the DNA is TGTGCCAGCAGTATTCTTCTAGGGAATGAGCAGTTCTTC.